The present entry profiles one T cell receptor beta chain with its context. The clone's antigen remains unknown. The input lacks base qualities; no much larger clone sits a single base away. These data come from a study of blood T cell repertoires in COVID-19 (dated by TCRdb to the early 2020s). Regarding the complete study: Samples covering the acute and convalescent phases of COVID-19 were provided by collaborators in the United States, Italy and Spain. The material from the prospective study consisted of cDNA or gDNA derived from T cells, B-cell-depleted T cells, or PBMCs. HLA class I and class II types, where available, came from metadata supplied by the sample provider rather than from assay-based typing. Samples were obtained from the ongoing ImmuneRACE study (first 160 participants) and from over a thousand subjects provided by 6 global collaborators. A de-identified subject ID, COVID-19 status, age in years and sex were almost always included in the sample metadata. Subjects who had been exposed to COVID-19, were actively infected with it, or had recovered from it provided the deeply sampled blood TCRbeta repertoires that made up the dataset. The repertoires were made available in a free public database intended to serve as a resource for research on the immune response to SARS-CoV-2.

Overall results and qualifications from the work: How much clinical and demographic metadata was included differed by source and by participant, and the metadata was provided uncurated.

Including the terminal cysteine and phenylalanine, the CDR3 comprises 16 residues. CDR3 DNA is the only sequence kept; it has 48 bases, read in frame from the first base. V lost 6 bases and J lost 8 bases, and the count of bases not matched to a germline gene is 14. The germline V gene (reference sequence) supplies CDR1 LNHDA and CDR2 SQIVND. TCRbeta CDR3 regions were amplified from genomic DNA by means of the immunoSEQ Assay, a bias-controlled multiplex PCR. The paper's data handling went like this. Nucleated cell counts per sample were estimated from amplification of reference gene primers within the assay. To quantify the absolute abundance of each unique TCRbeta CDR3 rearrangement, sequence reads were collapsed and filtered. For each sample, productive Simpson clonality was calculated as the square root of Simpson's diversity index over productive rearrangements. This immuneACCESS table, as held by TCRdb, lists in-frame sequences with V and J called but not all clones. Of the missing ones, under half trace to an unresolved V gene in checked studies; the others have no known cause. The D gene and trimming were derived from the DNA, and the V and J assignments and clone size from that table. The sample profile shows over 150,000 clones; roughly 94% of them were found once. Roughly 0.7% of the sample is taken by the ten largest.

One collaborating source in Seattle enrolled patients during active infection and followed them longitudinally through the course of disease. Whole blood was collected in K2EDTA tubes by collaborating institutions according to the institutions' own protocols. Collaborator samples were shipped for TCRbeta analysis as frozen whole blood, isolated PBMCs, or DNA extracted from either sample type. The rearranged chain carries TRBV19 and TRBJ2-1; the junction holds 9 bases that match TRBD1. The specimen was peripheral blood. This sequence was found in a man between 25 and 39 years old with COVID-19, enrolled during active disease. CDR3 protein: CASRSDRGGLVDEQFF. The DNA reads as follows: TGTGCCAGTAGGAGCGACAGGGGGGGGTTGGTGGATGAGCAGTTCTTC.